The 8 T cell receptor beta chains presented below share a single source sample, sequenced in a study of PD-L1 blockade in urothelial cancer (dated by TCRdb to about 2017). The library was prepared using the immunoSEQ multiplex PCR assay. TCRdb took over this immuneACCESS table, retaining in-frame rearrangements with V and J assigned. Such tables are incomplete; in checked studies, under half of the missing clones stem from an unresolved V gene, and the remainder is unexplained. Across this sample there are tens of thousands of clones, with approximately 80% seen only once. The ten largest clones take up approximately 3.4% of the sample. The sequenced sample was PBMCs, obtained around atezolizumab (anti-PD-L1) treatment. All receptors derive from a man aged 65 to 85 with urothelial cancer.

The rearrangement joins TRBV7-9 to TRBJ2-1; TRBD2 matches 11 bases. Trimming took 4 bases from V and 4 from J; bases not matched to a gene: 9. Germline V CDR1 and CDR2: SEHNR, FQNEAQ (reference sequence). The length of the CDR3 is 17 residues. CDR3: CASSSLETSGRYNEQFF. In DNA form, the CDR3 reads TGTGCCAGCAGCTCCCTGGAAACTAGCGGGAGATACAATGAGCAGTTCTTC.

The chain recombines TRBV18 with TRBJ2-1, with D perhaps TRBD1 (5 bases). From germline, CDR1 is KGHSH and CDR2 LQKENI. The length of the CDR3 is 13 residues. V was trimmed by 5 bases and J by 7 bases, leaving 12 bases between them. This CDR3 reads CASSSIQGNEQFF. The CDR3 DNA is TGTGCCAGCTCATCGATTCAGGGTAATGAGCAGTTCTTC.

The V gene is TRBV7-3, the J gene TRBJ2-3, with TRBD2 identical over 8 bases. Germline V lookup: CDR1 SGHTA, CDR2 FQGTGA. J lost 5 bases, V lost 1 base, and 8 bases had no gene match. CDR3 length: 16 amino acids. The DNA for the CDR3 is TGTGCCAGCAGCTTAAACGGGAGGGGAGTTGTAGATACGCAGTATTTT. Amino acid sequence: CASSLNGRGVVDTQYF.

The chain links TRBV6-1 to TRBJ1-2; D gene ambiguous. Germline CDR1 is MNHNS and CDR2 is SASEGT. The CDR3 is 14 residues long. Trimming took off 7 bases at V and 8 bases at J, with 20 bases between the two ends. This CDR3 is CASTSARGSSGYTF. CDR3 sequence (DNA): TGTGCCAGCACCTCAGCCCGGGGATCGTCCGGCTACACCTTC.

This chain joins TRBV30 and TRBJ2-3, with 13 bases aligning to TRBD2. Germline CDR1 and CDR2: GTSNPN and SVGIG (reference sequence). V lost 2 bases and J lost 7; bases outside the gene matches: 6. The CDR3 loop spans 15 amino acids. The CDR3 bases are TGTGCCTGGAGTCAAACTAGCGGGGGGGCCAATACGCAGTATTTT. Translating it yields CAWSQTSGGANTQYF.

The CDR3 loop reads CASSIGGNTEAFF. The CDR3 DNA sequence: TGTGCCAGTAGTATAGGCGGGAACACTGAAGCTTTCTTT. The chain uses TRBV19 and TRBJ1-1; no clear D. Trimming shortened V by 1 base and J by 1 base, and 4 bases separated the two germline ends. In germline, CDR1 is LNHDA, CDR2 SQIVND (reference sequence). The CDR3 covers 13 residues.

V and J are TRBV7-7 and TRBJ2-5; D possibly corresponds to TRBD1 (7 bases). The CDR3 covers 14 residues. Germline CDR1 is SSHAT and CDR2 is FNYEAQ (reference sequence). V was shortened by 3 bases and J by 4 bases, with 12 bases between the two germline ends. The CDR3 sequence is CASSLEGAGETQYF. CDR3 bases: TGTGCCAGCAGCTTGGAGGGGGCAGGAGAGACCCAGTACTTC. Supplemented by reference TRBV7-7 and TRBJ2-5, the full variable domain reads GAGVSQSPRYKVTKRGQDVTLRCDPISSHATLYWYQQALGQGPEFLTYFNYEAQPDKSGLPSDRFSAERPEGSISTLTIQRTEQRDSAMYRCASSLEGAGETQYFGPGTRLLVL.

This chain links TRBV4-1 with TRBJ2-2; D possibly corresponds to TRBD1 (6 bases). The V gene lost 1 base and the J gene lost 5 bases, with 14 bases spanning the gap. The CDR3 has 16 residues. Germline loops: CDR1 MGHRA, CDR2 YSYEKL. CDR3 DNA sequence: TGCGCCAGCAGCCAAGTGGGGGACATTAGGACCGGGGAGCTGTTTTTT. Translated, it gives CASSQVGDIRTGELFF.